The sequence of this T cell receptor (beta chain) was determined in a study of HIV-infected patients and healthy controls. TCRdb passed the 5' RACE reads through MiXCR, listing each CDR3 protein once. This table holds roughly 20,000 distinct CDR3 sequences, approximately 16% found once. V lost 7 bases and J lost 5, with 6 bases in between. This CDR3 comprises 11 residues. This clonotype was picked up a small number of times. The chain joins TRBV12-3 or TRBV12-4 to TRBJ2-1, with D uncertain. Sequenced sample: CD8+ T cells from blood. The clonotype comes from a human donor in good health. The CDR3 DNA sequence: TGTGCCAGCAAACTTAACAATGAGCAGTTCTTC. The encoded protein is CASKLNNEQFF.